A single sample is the source of the 23 T cell receptor beta chains below, sequenced in a study of breast tumors, draining lymph nodes, adjacent tissues. The lymph nodes were axillary draining lymph nodes from breast cancer patients. TCRdb ran MiXCR on the multiplex PCR reads and lists one entry per CDR3 protein. Here the sample spans under 350,000 distinct CDR3 sequences, 30% to 35% being singletons. Sequenced material: axillary lymph node tissue. Source of these receptors: a female donor with breast cancer. Some clones in this sample may be carry-over from other donors' samples.

Of note for this clonotype: A much larger clonotype is one base distant, so this may be a read error. The chain's CDR3 is CASSHPARDRGTDPQYF. The CDR3 bases are TGTGCCAGCAGCCACCCCGCCCGAGACAGGGGGACAGATCCGCAGTATTTT. This chain connects TRBV7-9 to TRBJ2-3; TRBD1 matches 9 bases. Germline V CDR1 and CDR2: SEHNR, FQNEAQ (reference sequence). The CDR3 covers 17 residues.

The chain carries TRBV20-1 and TRBJ1-6; 7 bases align to TRBD1. CDR3 size: 15 residues. V shed 5 bases and J 6 bases; nucleotides not matched to a gene: 10. Germline V gene sequence: CDR1 DFQATT, CDR2 SNEGSKA (reference sequence). CDR3 DNA: TGCAGTGCTCTTAGAGCGGGACAGATTAATTCACCCCTCCACTTT. Translation: CSALRAGQINSPLHF.

This clonotype was counted many times. CDR3: CSARGTSGRLYNEQFF. The CDR3 DNA is TGCAGTGCTAGAGGAACTAGCGGGAGGCTCTATAATGAGCAGTTCTTC. The chain combines TRBV20-1 with TRBJ2-1, with 12 bases fitting TRBD2. The V gene's germline CDR1 is DFQATT and CDR2 SNEGSKA (reference sequence). The CDR3 length is 16 residues. J gave up 7 bases and V 1 base, and 8 bases lay outside the gene matches.

DNA for the CDR3: TGCAGTGCTAGAGAAAGGGGAGGGGCCGGGCGGGAGTTCGGGGAGCTGTTTTTT. Protein: CSARERGGAGREFGELFF. The chain employs TRBV20-1 and TRBJ2-2; 7 bases line up with TRBD2. Trimming cost V 0 bases and J 7 bases; bases outside gene matches: 17. Per the germline V gene, CDR1 is DFQATT and CDR2 is SNEGSKA (reference sequence). The CDR3 contains 18 residues.

This clonotype was counted at least ten times. The chain recombines TRBV7-9 with TRBJ2-1; no definite D call. CDR3 size: 13 residues. Germline values: CDR1 SEHNR, CDR2 FQNEAQ (reference sequence). Trimming pared 6 bases from V and 5 bases from J, leaving 11 bases between. As DNA, the CDR3 is TGTGCCAGCAGGGGCCCTATGAACAATGAGCAGTTCTTC. It yields the protein CASRGPMNNEQFF.

The genes are TRBV7-6 and TRBJ2-5, with 9 bases fitting TRBD1. Germline trimming cut 2 bases from V and 4 bases from J; bases unmatched to any gene: 11. CDR3 size: 17 residues. The germline CDR1 and CDR2 sequences are SGHVS and FNYEAQ. The CDR3 reads CASSLSTGGWNRETQYF. CDR3 sequence (DNA): TGTGCCAGCAGCTTATCGACAGGGGGATGGAATAGAGAGACCCAGTACTTC.

This clonotype was recorded at least ten times. This chain connects TRBV20-1 to TRBJ2-7; D remains unclear. Per germline, CDR1 DFQATT and CDR2 SNEGSKA (reference sequence). Trimming pared 3 bases from V and 6 bases from J, leaving 9 bases between. This CDR3 has 11 residues. This CDR3 is CSASSPREQYF. As DNA, the CDR3 is TGCAGTGCTAGCTCCCCTCGCGAGCAGTACTTC.

The chain recombines TRBV20-1 with TRBJ1-1; weak D call: TRBD1 (5 bases). The V end was cut by 0 bases, the J end by 0 bases, with 14 bases between. The CDR3 contains 16 residues. Germline V CDR1 and CDR2: DFQATT, SNEGSKA (reference sequence). CDR3 amino acids: CSARDGAGPMNTEAFF. For the CDR3, the DNA is TGCAGTGCTAGAGACGGGGCGGGACCGATGAACACTGAAGCTTTCTTT.

The chain couples TRBV24-1 to TRBJ1-3; D perhaps matches TRBD1 (5 bases). The germline V and J ends were trimmed by 9 bases and 2 bases, with 28 bases remaining between them. The CDR3 totals 19 residues. CDR1 and CDR2 from the germline V gene are KGHDR and SFDVKD. This CDR3 reads CATGIRTMDTLPPGNTIYF. The DNA for the CDR3 is TGTGCCACCGGAATCAGGACGATGGACACTTTACCTCCTGGAAACACCATATATTTT.

The table lists this clonotype with a few counts. This may arise from a read error, as a much more abundant clone is one base away. The CDR3 does not close with the conserved phenylalanine or tryptophan, likely indicating a read error. The chain is built from TRBV19 and TRBJ2-5, with D uncertain. With 6 bases removed from V and 2 bases from J, the gap between germline ends came to 13 bases. The CDR3 sequence is 14 residues long. Germline CDR1 reads LNHDA; CDR2 reads SQIVND (reference sequence). This CDR3 is CASRGNIRQETQYL. For the CDR3, the DNA is TGTGCCAGTAGGGGGAATATACGACAAGAGACCCAGTACCTC.

As regards this clonotype: This may arise from a read error, as a much more abundant clone is one base away. J is TRBJ2-7 and V is TRBV11-2; 8 nucleotides align to TRBD2. Germline assignment: CDR1 SGHAT and CDR2 FQNNGV. This CDR3 contains 12 residues. V shed 5 bases and J 7 bases; nucleotides not matched to a gene: 4. CDR3 in DNA: TGTGCCAGCAGCGCGGGGGGCGCGGAGCAGTACTTC. Residues: CASSAGGAEQYF.

The sample holds a few counts of this clonotype. The V gene is TRBV13, the J gene TRBJ2-1; D is unclear. The CDR3 is 17 amino acids. V dropped 4 bases and J dropped 1 base, with 17 bases sitting between them. The germline V gene encodes CDR1 PRHDT and CDR2 FYEKMQ (reference sequence). The CDR3 sequence: CASSSSLEGWSYNEQFF. The CDR3 DNA follows: TGTGCCAGCAGCTCCTCGCTAGAAGGGTGGTCCTACAATGAGCAGTTCTTC.

The chain uses TRBV6-1 and TRBJ1-5; TRBD1 might be the D (5 bases). The V gene lost 10 bases and the J gene lost 0 bases, with 13 bases spanning the gap. The germline V gene has CDR1 MNHNS and CDR2 SASEGT. The CDR3 sequence is 14 residues long. The CDR3 here is CATMPGISNQPQHF. The DNA for the CDR3 is TGTGCCACCATGCCAGGGATTAGCAATCAGCCCCAGCATTTT.

Points on this clonotype: A junction end diverges from the germline sequence, so it may reflect a read error. V is TRBV11-1 and J is TRBJ2-7; no firm D call. CDR1 is SGHAT, CDR2 FQDESV, per germline (reference sequence). The CDR3 is 13 amino acids. Here the CDR3 reads CASSLYSSSEQYF. In DNA, the CDR3 is TGTGCCAGCAGCTTATATTCCTCCTCCGAGCAGTACTTC.

The V and J genes are TRBV6-5 and TRBJ2-2, with 9 bases matching TRBD2. Per germline, CDR1 MNHEY and CDR2 SVGAGI. The CDR3 runs 17 residues. V shed 0 bases and J 6 bases; nucleotides not matched to a gene: 8. The CDR3 reads CASSYSAGGPSAGELFF. CDR3 nucleotide sequence: TGTGCCAGCAGTTACTCTGCGGGAGGGCCGTCTGCCGGGGAGCTGTTTTTT.

This clonotype appeared many times. DNA for the CDR3: TGTGCCAGCAGCCAAGAACCACTAGCGTACCAAGAGACCCAGTACTTC. Amino acids: CASSQEPLAYQETQYF. The V gene is TRBV4-2, the J gene TRBJ2-5; TRBD2 aligns across 7 bases. Germline CDR1 is LGHNA and CDR2 is YNFKEQ. Losses at the gene ends were 0 bases for V and 0 bases for J; bases not matched to a gene: 4. The CDR3 is 16 amino acids.

The V call is TRBV19, the J call TRBJ1-5, with a tentative D call TRBD1 (5 bases). The germline V gene encodes CDR1 LNHDA and CDR2 SQIVND (reference sequence). V lost 5 bases to trimming and J lost 3 bases, with 14 bases between them. This CDR3 is 15 amino acids long. In DNA form, the CDR3 reads TGTGCCAGTAGTCCCTCTAGGGACTTCAATCAGCCCCAGCATTTT. Protein sequence: CASSPSRDFNQPQHF. The full variable domain, its missing parts supplied by reference TRBV19 and TRBJ1-5, is DGGITQSPKYLFRKEGQNVTLSCEQNLNHDAMYWYRQDPGQGLRLIYYSQIVNDFQKGDIAEGYSVSREKKESFPLTVTSAQKNPTAFYLCASSPSRDFNQPQHFGDGTRLSIL.

The genes are TRBV10-3 and TRBJ1-6; D not resolved. The CDR3 is 13 residues long. V was clipped by 0 bases and J by 8 bases, with 5 bases between them. Germline V gene data show CDR1 as ENHRY and CDR2 as SYGVKD. Written as DNA, the CDR3 is TGTGCCATCAGTGAGTCGAATGATTCACCCCTCCACTTT. This translates into CAISESNDSPLHF.

This clonotype came up many times. The chain combines TRBV5-8 with TRBJ2-7; tentatively, D is TRBD2 (6 bases). CDR1 and CDR2 (germline): SGHTS, YDEGEE. V dropped 1 base and J dropped 2 bases, with 16 bases sitting between them. This CDR3 is 16 amino acids long. CDR3 nucleotide sequence: TGTGCCAGCAGCTTGCGGGGGACCTCCCGGGCCTACGAGCAGTACTTC. Encoded protein: CASSLRGTSRAYEQYF.

About this clonotype itself: Since no conserved phenylalanine or tryptophan closes the CDR3, a read error is the likely cause. The chain uses TRBV5-1 and TRBJ1-5; perhaps TRBD1 as D (5 bases). Trimming took off 0 bases at V and 4 bases at J, with 8 bases between the two ends. The CDR3 runs to 14 residues. CDR1 is SGHRS, CDR2 YFSETQ, per germline. DNA of the CDR3: TGCGCCAGCAGCTTGGCCCCAGGGAATCAGCCCCAGCATCTT. Residues: CASSLAPGNQPQHL.

A remark on this clonotype: Germline is not matched at one junction end, which may reflect a read error. The CDR3 nucleotides read TGTGCCAGCAGTCACTCGACTAGCGGCTCCTACAATGAGCAGTTCTTC. This translates into CASSHSTSGSYNEQFF. The chain has TRBV6-2 or TRBV6-3 and TRBJ2-1, with 9 bases fitting TRBD2. CDR3 length equals 16 residues. Germline-derived CDR1 and CDR2 are MNHEY and SVGEGT.

This clonotype came up many times. The chain is built from TRBV5-1 and TRBJ2-1; 9 bases fit TRBD2. Losses at the gene ends were 6 bases for V and 7 bases for J; bases not matched to a gene: 14. This CDR3 comprises 16 residues. Germline loops: CDR1 SGHRS, CDR2 YFSETQ. In DNA, the CDR3 is TGCGCCAGCACCATCGAGGGACTAGCCTCCTCTAATGAGCAGTTCTTC. Amino acid sequence: CASTIEGLASSNEQFF.

This clonotype occurred many times. The rearrangement joins TRBV7-8 to TRBJ2-7, with 8 bases fitting TRBD1. V dropped 7 bases and J dropped 8; count of bases not matched to a gene: 10. This CDR3 is built from 13 residues. Looked up from germline, CDR1 is SGHVS and CDR2 is FQNEAQ. The CDR3 sequence: CASNLDREVKQYF. The CDR3 DNA reads as TGTGCCAGCAACCTGGACAGGGAAGTCAAGCAGTACTTC.